The clone carrying this TCR beta chain has more than one count but fewer than ten. Its antigen remains unknown. Using immunoSEQ multiplex PCR, the repertoire was profiled, and TCRdb retains in-frame clones only, with some absent. The sample holds some 120,000 clones; approximately 90% are singletons and the top ten take about 0.18%. The data derive from a study of graft-versus-host responses after intestinal transplantation. Germline loops: CDR1 LGHNA, CDR2 YSLEER. The CDR3 loop spans 17 amino acids. Trimming took 6 bases from V and 4 from J, leaving 25 bases between them. The sample here was unstimulated CD4+ T cells sorted from spleen or lymph node cells, taken before intestinal transplant. The TCR was taken from a human donor who received an intestinal transplant. This chain connects TRBV4-3 to TRBJ2-7; possibly TRBD1 for D (6 bases). The CDR3 spells CASSLKWADSFTYEQYF. CDR3 DNA sequence: TGCGCCAGCAGTCTCAAGTGGGCGGACAGTTTTACTTACGAGCAGTACTTC.